This TCR beta chain was obtained from a study of blood T cell repertoires in COVID-19. The overall study: The cDNA or gDNA used as material had been derived from T cells, B-cell-depleted T cells, or PBMCs.

Data came from immunoSEQ multiplex PCR; TCRdb stores just in-frame clones and leaves some out. The sample consists of about 140,000 clones, over 70% of them appearing once. V was clipped by 1 base and J by 4 bases, with 15 bases between them. Germline V gives CDR1 LNHNV, CDR2 YYDKDF (reference sequence). This CDR3 region has 16 residues. The TCR sequence derives from a man in his sixties or seventies who had been exposed to COVID-19. Sequenced: PBMCs or T cells enriched from blood (not recorded which). This sequence joins TRBV15 and TRBJ2-3; D might be TRBD1 (6 bases). CDR3 region: CATSRADSGGADTQYF. CDR3 sequence (DNA): TGTGCCACCAGCAGAGCGGACAGCGGAGGAGCAGATACGCAGTATTTT.